Listed here are 2 T cell receptor beta chains from one sample, sequenced in a study of blood T cell repertoires in COVID-19. Using immunoSEQ multiplex PCR, the repertoire was profiled, and TCRdb retains in-frame clones only, with some absent. The sample carries tens of thousands of clones, around 86% recorded once. Material: peripheral blood. Source of these receptors: a human donor in a cohort sampled during active COVID-19.

The chain uses TRBV30 and TRBJ2-5; possible D gene TRBD1, 5 bases. CDR3 length equals 15 residues. Germline values: CDR1 GTSNPN, CDR2 SVGIG (reference sequence). The germline V and J ends were trimmed by 2 bases and 4 bases, with 17 bases remaining between them. The CDR3 region has the DNA TGTGCCTGGAGTAGGGGTCCCCCCCCTCCAGAGACCCAGTACTTC. It is translated as CAWSRGPPPPETQYF.

This chain links TRBV7-2 with TRBJ1-6; D perhaps matches TRBD1 (5 bases). Per germline, CDR1 SGHTA and CDR2 FQGNSA. The CDR3 length is 15 residues. Trimming stripped 6 bases from V and 0 bases from J, with 9 bases between. CDR3 bases: TGTGCCAGCAGACGACAGAGCTCCTATAATTCACCCCTCCACTTT. It yields the protein CASRRQSSYNSPLHF.